A selection of T cell receptor beta chains follows, all from one sample in a study of blood T cell repertoires in COVID-19. TCRdb's table, derived via immunoSEQ multiplex PCR, lists solely in-frame clones and lacks some. The sample yields about 380,000 clones, about 90% seen once. Input material: peripheral blood. All receptors come from a man between 18 and 35 years old with active or convalescent COVID-19. Each CDR3 is given with its conserved first and last residue. D genes are given only for firm matches. Clone sizes are given selectively: once, few, many, or a class where the clone is expanded.

>TRBV11-3|TRBJ2-3|TRBD1|NA
TGTGCCAGCAGCGGGGGACAGCGAGGCACAGATACGCAGTATTTT
CASSGGQRGTDTQYF
>TRBV7-8|TRBJ2-5|NA|NA
TGTGCCAGCAGCAATCGCGGGGGCCCCACGGAGACCCAGTACTTC
CASSNRGGPTETQYF
>TRBV28|TRBJ1-1|NA|NA
TGTGCCAGCAGTCTACATGGGACTACTCCTCGGGCTTTCTTT
CASSLHGTTPRAFF
>TRBV6-4|TRBJ2-3|TRBD1|NA
TGTGCCAGCAGTGACGGGACAGGGGGCGCAGATACGCAGTATTTT
CASSDGTGGADTQYF
>TRBV5-1|TRBJ1-5|TRBD1|NA
TGCGCCAGCAGGAGGGGACAGGGCCCATGGCCCCAGCATTTT
CASRRGQGPWPQHF
>TRBV5-6|TRBJ1-6|NA|NA
TGTGCCAGCAGCTTGGGTGGGGCACGGTCACCCCTCCACTTT
CASSLGGARSPLHF
>TRBV6-5|TRBJ1-1|TRBD1|NA
TGTGCCAGCAGTTACGGAGCAGGGGGAGGCACTGAAGCTTTCTTT
CASSYGAGGGTEAFF
>TRBV11-2|TRBJ2-3|NA|NA
TGTGCCAGCAGCTCAACCTCTCGGTCCGAAGATACGCAGTATTTT
CASSSTSRSEDTQYF
>TRBV24-1|TRBJ1-1|TRBD1|NA
TGTGCCACCAGTGACTCGGGACAGGGAAAGACTGAAGCTTTCTTT
CATSDSGQGKTEAFF
>TRBV5-1|TRBJ2-4|NA|NA
TGCGCCAGCAGCTTGGTGGCAGGGCCTGGTACGGACATTCAGTACTTC
CASSLVAGPGTDIQYF
>TRBV11-2|TRBJ2-7|NA|NA
TGTGCCAGCAGCTTAACGGGACTCCCCTACGAGCAGTACTTC
CASSLTGLPYEQYF
>TRBV7-9|TRBJ2-7|TRBD2|NA
TGTGCCAGCTCCGGGGTACGGGGGGAGTCTTCCTACGAGCAGTACTTC
CASSGVRGESSYEQYF
>TRBV19|TRBJ2-1|TRBD2|NA
TGTGCCAGTAGCGGGACTAGCGGGAGTTCCAATGAGCAGTTCTTC
CASSGTSGSSNEQFF
>TRBV10-3|TRBJ1-5|TRBD1|NA
TGTGCCATCAGTGAGCCTTTACAGGGGGCGGTCAATCAGCCCCAGCATTTT
CAISEPLQGAVNQPQHF
>TRBV6-5|TRBJ1-5|NA|NA
TGTGCCAGCCGAGGGTTTAGCAATCAGCCCCAGCATTTT
CASRGFSNQPQHF
>TRBV18|TRBJ1-5|NA|NA
TGTGCCAGCTCACCTCAAGGGGCAGGCAATCAGCCCCAGCATTTT
CASSPQGAGNQPQHF
>TRBV29-1|TRBJ2-5|NA|once
TGCAGCGTTGACTTTGGGGGCGAGGAGACCCAGTACTTC
CSVDFGGEETQYF
>TRBV19|TRBJ2-1|TRBD2|NA
TGTGCCAGTAGTATAGTTCTAGCGGTTGGGTACAATGAGCAGTTCTTC
CASSIVLAVGYNEQFF
>TRBV9|TRBJ2-3|NA|NA
TGTGCCAGCAGCGTAGTGGGGGGGGGCGGCACAGATACGCAGTATTTT
CASSVVGGGGTDTQYF
>TRBV7-9|TRBJ1-2|TRBD1|NA
TGTGCCAGCAGCTTCGGGACAGGGTATGGCTACACCTTC
CASSFGTGYGYTF
>TRBV5-4|TRBJ2-3|NA|NA
TGTGCCAGCAGTTGGACTAACACAGATACGCAGTATTTT
CASSWTNTDTQYF